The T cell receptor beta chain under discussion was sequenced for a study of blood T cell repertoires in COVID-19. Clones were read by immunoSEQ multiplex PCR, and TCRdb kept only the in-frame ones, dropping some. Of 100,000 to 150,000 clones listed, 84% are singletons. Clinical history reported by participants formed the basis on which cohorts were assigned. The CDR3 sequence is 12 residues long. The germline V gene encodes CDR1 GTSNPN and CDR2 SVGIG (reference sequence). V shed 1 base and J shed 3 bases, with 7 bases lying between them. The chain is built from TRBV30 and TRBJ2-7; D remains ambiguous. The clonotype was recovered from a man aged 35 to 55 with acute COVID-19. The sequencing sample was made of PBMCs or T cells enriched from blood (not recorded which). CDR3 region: CAWSEAGYEQYF. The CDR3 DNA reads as TGTGCCTGGAGTGAGGCAGGCTACGAGCAGTACTTC.